A single sample is the source of the 23 T cell receptor beta chains below, sequenced in a study of blood T cell repertoires in COVID-19. The assay was immunoSEQ multiplex PCR, and TCRdb's table has in-frame clones only and misses some. The sample holds some 97,000 clones, 70% to 90% seen once. The specimen sequenced was peripheral blood. The receptors stem from a human donor in a cohort sampled during active COVID-19.

The chain employs TRBV29-1 and TRBJ2-1; 8 nucleotides match TRBD2. The CDR3 spans 13 residues. J gave up 4 bases and V 7 bases, and 6 bases lay outside the gene matches. The germline CDR1 and CDR2 sequences are SQVTM and ANQGSEA. The CDR3 nucleotides read TGCAGCGAATTCGGCGGGGGGTACAATGAGCAGTTCTTC. As protein: CSEFGGGYNEQFF.

The V gene is TRBV30, the J gene TRBJ1-1; possible D gene TRBD1, 5 bases. CDR1 is GTSNPN, CDR2 SVGIG, per germline (reference sequence). Trimming removed 4 bases from V and 1 base from J, with 10 bases in between. The CDR3 runs 13 residues. The CDR3 reads CAWTDGGNTEAFF. CDR3 sequence (DNA): TGTGCCTGGACGGACGGGGGGAACACTGAAGCTTTCTTT.

CDR3 residues: CASSFREPNEKLFF. The CDR3 bases are TGTGCCAGCAGTTTCCGGGAGCCTAATGAAAAACTGTTTTTT. V and J are TRBV27 and TRBJ1-4; D unclear. The V and J ends lost 3 bases and 3 bases respectively, with 8 bases between them. This CDR3 region has 14 residues. In germline, CDR1 is MNHEY, CDR2 SMNVEV (reference sequence).

The V gene is TRBV6-5, the J gene TRBJ2-7, with D tentatively TRBD1 (6 bases). Trimming left V 4 bases short and J 4 bases short, with 11 bases between. The germline V gene encodes CDR1 MNHEY and CDR2 SVGAGI. The CDR3 sequence is 13 residues long. CDR3 protein: CASSSGVGYEQYF. CDR3 bases: TGTGCCAGCAGTTCAGGGGTAGGGTACGAGCAGTACTTC.

This clone was seen a few times. The gene calls are TRBV4-1 and TRBJ2-7; 8 bases line up with TRBD1. Trimming removed 3 bases from V and 0 bases from J; junction bases left unmatched: 7. Germline CDR1 is MGHRA and CDR2 is YSYEKL. This CDR3 is 16 amino acids long. The CDR3 DNA reads as TGCGCCAGCAGCCACCCGGGACAGGCAGTCTCCTACGAGCAGTACTTC. Translating gives CASSHPGQAVSYEQYF.

This clone was picked up a small number of times. The chain has TRBV12-5 and TRBJ1-3; D uncertain. From germline, CDR1 is LGHNT and CDR2 FRNRAP. Trimming removed 1 base from V and 2 bases from J, with 12 bases in between. The CDR3 has 16 amino acids. The DNA for the CDR3 is TGTGCTAGTGGTTTGGGCCCCGGGGTGGCTGGAAACACCATATATTTT. It encodes CASGLGPGVAGNTIYF.

The gene calls are TRBV6-5 and TRBJ1-2; 11 nucleotides agree with TRBD1. Trimming cost V 6 bases and J 4 bases; bases outside gene matches: 4. The germline V gene encodes CDR1 MNHEY and CDR2 SVGAGI. This CDR3 is built from 14 residues. The DNA for the CDR3 is TGTGCCAGCAGGAGGACAGGGGGCCTCTATGGCTACACCTTC. It encodes CASRRTGGLYGYTF.

V is TRBV15 and J is TRBJ2-5, with D unresolved. The length of the CDR3 is 13 residues. V was trimmed by 0 bases and J by 10 bases, leaving 12 bases between them. Per the germline V gene, CDR1 is LNHNV and CDR2 is YYDKDF (reference sequence). The CDR3 DNA is TGTGCCACCAGCAGAGATCGTGGTACGGGCCAGTACTTC. It specifies CATSRDRGTGQYF.

This clone has just one count. V gene TRBV18 combines with J gene TRBJ1-1; 8 bases fit TRBD1. CDR1 KGHSH and CDR2 LQKENI come from the germline V gene. This CDR3 is built from 15 residues. V trimming: 5 bases; J trimming: 0 bases; junction bases outside the gene matches: 5. The CDR3 here is CASSIQGGLNTEAFF. For the CDR3, the DNA is TGTGCCAGCTCAATACAGGGGGGCCTGAACACTGAAGCTTTCTTT.

The chain employs TRBV6-2 or TRBV6-3 and TRBJ2-3; D is possibly TRBD2 (5 bases). The V gene lost 6 bases and the J gene lost 5 bases, with 15 bases spanning the gap. The CDR3 totals 14 residues. Germline-derived CDR1 and CDR2 are MNHEY and SVGEGT. The CDR3 coding sequence is TGTGCCAGCAGCGATGGAGGTAACCGAGATACGCAGTATTTT. This sequence encodes CASSDGGNRDTQYF.

V gene TRBV11-2 combines with J gene TRBJ2-7; 8 nucleotides match TRBD1. The CDR3 contains 12 residues. Per germline, CDR1 SGHAT and CDR2 FQNNGV. Trimming cost V 5 bases and J 12 bases; bases outside gene matches: 9. In nucleotides, the CDR3 is TGTGCCAGCAGCCCCGGACAGGGTGAGGCGTACTTC. Translating it yields CASSPGQGEAYF.

About this clone: Other DNA sequences within the sample encode an identical CDR3. The chain uses TRBV5-1 and TRBJ2-5; a possible D gene is TRBD2 (6 bases). The germline V gene has CDR1 SGHRS and CDR2 YFSETQ. Trimming took off 3 bases at V and 2 bases at J, with 8 bases between the two ends. The CDR3 contains 13 residues. In DNA form, the CDR3 reads TGCGCCAGCAGCTGGGACTCGCAAGAGACCCAGTACTTC. Translated, it gives CASSWDSQETQYF.

J is TRBJ2-1 and V is TRBV5-1; the match to TRBD2 covers 9 bases. V trimming: 4 bases; J trimming: 5 bases; junction bases outside the gene matches: 4. This CDR3 is built from 14 residues. Germline V lookup: CDR1 SGHRS, CDR2 YFSETQ. The CDR3: CASSPGTSHNEQFF. DNA of the CDR3: TGCGCCAGCAGCCCTGGGACTAGCCACAATGAGCAGTTCTTC.

This rearrangement joins TRBV21-1 to TRBJ1-2. TRBV21-1 is listed as a pseudogene. The length of the CDR3 is 15 residues. This CDR3 reads CASSKRSGRGWGYTF. In nucleotides, the CDR3 is TGTGCCAGCAGCAAACGGTCCGGAAGAGGGTGGGGCTACACCTTC.

This chain joins TRBV3-1 (or the pseudogene TRBV3-2) and TRBJ2-1; 10 bases line up with TRBD2. V gave up 3 bases and J gave up 4 bases; unmatched junction bases: 6. CDR1 is LGHDT, CDR2 YNNKEL, per germline (reference sequence). The CDR3 is 16 amino acids. CDR3 bases: TGTGCCAGCAGCCACCTAGCGGGAGTGGTATACAATGAGCAGTTCTTC. Encoded protein: CASSHLAGVVYNEQFF.

A remark on this clone: The same CDR3 can be traced to other DNA sequences in this sample. The rearrangement uses TRBV19 and TRBJ2-3, with TRBD2 matching over 7 bases. Germline V gene data show CDR1 as LNHDA and CDR2 as SQIVND (reference sequence). The V gene end was trimmed by 3 bases and the J gene end by 2 bases; junction bases not matched to a gene: 5. The CDR3 totals 15 residues. The CDR3 region is CASSIGGRLTDTQYF. The CDR3 DNA reads as TGTGCCAGTAGTATCGGCGGGAGACTCACAGATACGCAGTATTTT.

This chain links TRBV6-1 with TRBJ2-3; D is possibly TRBD2 (7 bases). The CDR3 runs to 15 residues. With 3 bases removed from V and 1 base from J, the gap between germline ends came to 11 bases. CDR1 is MNHNS, CDR2 SASEGT, per germline. CDR3 coding DNA: TGTGCCAGCAGTGATCGGGGGGCTGGCACAGATACGCAGTATTTT. Amino acids: CASSDRGAGTDTQYF.

V and J are TRBV24-1 and TRBJ1-2; perhaps TRBD1 as D (5 bases). Trimming pared 1 base from V and 8 bases from J, leaving 10 bases between. Germline V gene sequence: CDR1 KGHDR, CDR2 SFDVKD. CDR3 size: 13 residues. CDR3 residues: CATSDFRGRGYTF. CDR3 DNA sequence: TGTGCCACCAGTGATTTTAGGGGTCGCGGCTACACCTTC.

The V call is TRBV2, the J call TRBJ1-2; 9 nucleotides align to TRBD1. Germline V CDR1 and CDR2: SNHLY, FYNNEI. This CDR3 is 13 amino acids long. V shed 4 bases, J shed 6 bases, and the junction held 3 bases outside the gene matches. CDR3 region: CASSATGGNGYTF. CDR3 nucleotide sequence: TGTGCCAGCAGTGCCACAGGGGGCAATGGCTACACCTTC.

The chain uses TRBV5-1 and TRBJ2-5, with 7 positions matching TRBD1. Trimming at V came to 3 bases and at J to 3 bases, leaving 5 bases not matched to a gene. Germline V lookup: CDR1 SGHRS, CDR2 YFSETQ. The CDR3 totals 14 residues. CDR3 loop: CASSWGQTKETQYF. Here the CDR3 DNA reads TGCGCCAGCAGCTGGGGACAGACCAAAGAGACCCAGTACTTC.

In its sample, this clone was seen a few times. The V and J genes are TRBV4-1 and TRBJ2-1; 7 bases agree with TRBD1. V lost 4 bases and J lost 4; bases outside the gene matches: 7. The CDR3 covers 15 residues. Germline CDR1 reads MGHRA; CDR2 reads YSYEKL. The CDR3 nucleotides are TGCGCCAGCAGCCTCCGGGACAGACAATACAATGAGCAGTTCTTC. Translation gives CASSLRDRQYNEQFF.

The chain couples TRBV28 to TRBJ2-1; tentative D call: TRBD1 (6 bases). The V end was cut by 7 bases, the J end by 2 bases, with 15 bases between. The germline V gene encodes CDR1 MDHEN and CDR2 SYDVKM. The CDR3 length is 15 residues. The CDR3 region is CASTDSRTAYNEQFF. The CDR3 DNA is TGTGCCAGCACCGACAGTAGGACAGCCTACAATGAGCAGTTCTTC.

The chain couples TRBV7-2 to TRBJ1-4; TRBD1 matches 7 bases. Trimming cost V 5 bases and J 3 bases; bases outside gene matches: 6. The germline gives CDR1 SGHTA, CDR2 FQGNSA. The CDR3 has 15 amino acids. CDR3 residues: CASSQGVAANEKLFF. CDR3 bases: TGTGCCAGCAGCCAGGGGGTCGCGGCTAATGAAAAACTGTTTTTT.